The 21 T cell receptor beta chains below were found in one sample sequenced in a study of beta chain features in type 1 diabetes (dated by TCRdb to 2016 to 2019). These receptors have no identified antigens. Study-wide conclusions, independent of this receptor: In all four CD4+ subsets, TCRB CDR3 length was moderately but significantly shorter in type 1 diabetes patients.

Libraries were made using the immunoSEQ multiplex PCR assay. The entire amount of isolated RNA was reverse transcribed using the High Capacity cDNA Reverse Transcription Kit, so the sequenced TCRB transcripts were expressed ones. This immuneACCESS table, as held by TCRdb, lists in-frame sequences with V and J called but not all clones. Of the missing ones, under half trace to an unresolved V gene in checked studies; the others have no known cause. The sample has more than 300,000 clones on record, roughly a tenth of them singletons. The ten largest clones add up to about 0.6% of the sample. The sequenced material came from central memory CD4+ T cells from blood. These receptors all come from a man aged 25 to 40 with type 1 diabetes.

In this sample, this clone turned up a few times. V and J are TRBV18 and TRBJ1-1; D may be TRBD1 (6 bases). This CDR3 is built from 14 residues. The V end was cut by 7 bases, the J end by 1 base, with 13 bases between. Germline V gene data show CDR1 as KGHSH and CDR2 as LQKENI. The CDR3 sequence: CASLNRVGNTEAFF. CDR3 bases: TGTGCCAGCTTAAACAGGGTGGGGAACACTGAAGCTTTCTTT.

This chain uses TRBV27 with TRBJ1-4; maybe TRBD1 (6 bases). The CDR3 extends over 15 amino acids. Germline assignment: CDR1 MNHEY and CDR2 SMNVEV (reference sequence). V lost 2 bases to trimming and J lost 8 bases, with 15 bases between them. CDR3 in DNA: TGTGCCAGCAGTTTAATGGGGGCGGGAAGCGAAAAACTGTTTTTT. It is translated as CASSLMGAGSEKLFF. Filled out from reference TRBV27 and TRBJ1-4, the complete variable domain reads EAQVTQNPRYLITVTGKKLTVTCSQNMNHEYMSWYRQDPGLGLRQIYYSMNVEVTDKGDVPEGYKVSRKEKRNFPLILESPSPNQTSLYFCASSLMGAGSEKLFFGSGTQLSVL.

This clone has more than one count but fewer than ten. J is TRBJ2-5 and V is TRBV5-6; perhaps TRBD1 as D (6 bases). Trimming took off 1 base at V and 0 bases at J, with 10 bases between the two ends. CDR1 is SGHDT, CDR2 YYEEEE, per germline. The length of the CDR3 is 15 residues. The CDR3 reads CASSLLGQNQETQYF. CDR3 nucleotide sequence: TGTGCCAGCAGCTTGCTTGGACAGAACCAAGAGACCCAGTACTTC.

The V and J genes are TRBV9 and TRBJ2-5, with D possibly being TRBD2 (6 bases). Trimming removed 4 bases from V and 5 bases from J, with 15 bases in between. Germline assignment: CDR1 SGDLS and CDR2 YYNGEE. This CDR3 has 14 residues. CDR3 protein: CASSLGTARETQYF. The CDR3, as DNA: TGTGCCAGCAGCCTCGGGACTGCACGGGAGACCCAGTACTTC.

This clone appeared a few times. The chain is built from TRBV27 and TRBJ2-7, with D uncertain. The CDR3 covers 11 residues. CDR1 is MNHEY, CDR2 SMNVEV, per germline (reference sequence). The V gene lost 7 bases and the J gene lost 6 bases, with 10 bases spanning the gap. In DNA, the CDR3 is TGTGCCAGCACCCATAGATCCGAGCAGTACTTC. Protein: CASTHRSEQYF.

The rearrangement uses TRBV11-2 and TRBJ1-5; D may be TRBD1 (5 bases). Trimming pared 2 bases from V and 6 bases from J, leaving 14 bases between. The germline V gene encodes CDR1 SGHAT and CDR2 FQNNGV. This CDR3 spans 15 amino acids. As DNA, the CDR3 is TGTGCCAGCAGCTTACAGGGCAGCGGAGGTCAGCCCCAGCATTTT. This sequence encodes CASSLQGSGGQPQHF.

The V call is TRBV30, the J call TRBJ1-6; D might be TRBD1 (5 bases). Germline lookup yields CDR1 GTSNPN and CDR2 SVGIG (reference sequence). The CDR3 extends over 13 amino acids. V lost 0 bases, J lost 8 bases, and 8 bases lay in between. CDR3: CAWSVGLDSPLHF. The CDR3 DNA follows: TGTGCCTGGAGTGTGGGGCTGGATTCACCCCTCCACTTT.

The V and J genes are TRBV7-2 and TRBJ2-7, with 9 bases lining up with TRBD2. The CDR3 length is 14 residues. Germline CDR1 reads SGHTA; CDR2 reads FQGNSA. Trimming took 3 bases from V and 3 from J; bases not matched to a gene: 3. CDR3 DNA sequence: TGTGCCAGCAGCTTGACTAGCGGAGTCTACGAGCAGTACTTC. Protein: CASSLTSGVYEQYF.

This clone occurred once. The chain links TRBV7-7 to TRBJ2-2, with 8 bases that match TRBD1. Germline V gene sequence: CDR1 SSHAT, CDR2 FNYEAQ (reference sequence). The CDR3 has 16 amino acids. V dropped 6 bases and J dropped 1; count of bases not matched to a gene: 7. The CDR3 loop is CASSSGQGLNTGELFF. CDR3 sequence (DNA): TGTGCCAGCAGTTCAGGACAGGGCCTGAACACCGGGGAGCTGTTTTTT.

The chain has TRBV7-9 and TRBJ2-6; D unclear. V lost 4 bases, J lost 1 base, and 11 bases lay in between. The length of the CDR3 is 16 residues. CDR1 is SEHNR and CDR2 is FQNEAQ in the germline V gene (reference sequence). CDR3 protein: CASSSSLRSGANVLTF. DNA for the CDR3: TGTGCCAGCAGCTCATCCCTCCGATCTGGGGCCAACGTCCTGACTTTC. Complete variable domain (other parts from reference TRBV7-9 and TRBJ2-6): DTGVSQNPRHKITKRGQNVTFRCDPISEHNRLYWYRQTLGQGPEFLTYFQNEAQLEKSRLLSDRFSAERPKGSFSTLEIQRTEQGDSAMYLCASSSSLRSGANVLTFGAGSRLTVL.

This clone was observed a handful of times. The CDR3 loop reads CASSTGAAPNEKLFF. The CDR3 DNA reads as TGTGCCAGTAGTACGGGGGCCGCCCCAAATGAAAAACTGTTTTTT. This sequence joins TRBV19 and TRBJ1-4, with D maybe TRBD1 (6 bases). The germline V gene encodes CDR1 LNHDA and CDR2 SQIVND (reference sequence). Trimming cost V 4 bases and J 5 bases, with 14 bases left between them. The CDR3 length is 15 residues.

This clone was counted only a few times. The chain uses TRBV7-2 and TRBJ2-7; TRBD1 matches 7 bases. This CDR3 has 15 residues. V trimming: 6 bases; J trimming: 3 bases; junction bases outside the gene matches: 11. Germline V gene sequence: CDR1 SGHTA, CDR2 FQGNSA. As DNA, the CDR3 is TGTGCCAGCAGAACGACAGGGTTCGGTTTCTACGAGCAGTACTTC. Translating it yields CASRTTGFGFYEQYF. Full variable domain (rest looked up from reference TRBV7-2 and TRBJ2-7): GAGVSQSPSNKVTEKGKDVELRCDPISGHTALYWYRQSLGQGLEFLIYFQGNSAPDKSGLPSDRFSAERTGGSVSTLTIQRTQQEDSAVYLCASRTTGFGFYEQYFGPGTRLTVT.

Turning to this clone: This sample also contains other DNA sequences that code for the same CDR3. The gene calls are TRBV29-1 and TRBJ2-5, with 7 bases identical to TRBD2. The ends lost 2 bases at V and 4 bases at J; junction bases unmatched: 1. CDR3 size: 12 residues. The V gene's germline CDR1 is SQVTM and CDR2 ANQGSEA. The CDR3 sequence is CSVESGGETQYF. The DNA for the CDR3 is TGCAGCGTTGAATCGGGGGGAGAGACCCAGTACTTC. The variable domain in full, with the rest retrieved from reference TRBV29-1 and TRBJ2-5, is SAVISQKPSRDICQRGTSLTIQCQVDSQVTMMFWYRQQPGQSLTLIATANQGSEATYESGFVIDKFPISRPNLTFSTLTVSNMSPEDSSIYLCSVESGGETQYFGPGTRLLVL.

The V and J genes are TRBV2 and TRBJ2-2; D gene ambiguous. The V and J ends lost 2 bases and 7 bases respectively, with 14 bases between them. The germline V gene encodes CDR1 SNHLY and CDR2 FYNNEI. The CDR3 contains 15 residues. In DNA form, the CDR3 reads TGTGCCAGCAGTGAAAATAGGCTACCGGTCGGGGAGCTGTTTTTT. Translating gives CASSENRLPVGELFF.

This clone was recorded a few times. The rearrangement uses TRBV7-3 and TRBJ1-4, with D hard to call. V was trimmed by 2 bases and J by 7 bases, leaving 11 bases between them. Germline V gene sequence: CDR1 SGHTA, CDR2 FQGTGA. The length of the CDR3 is 14 residues. The CDR3 sequence: CASSLGRLGEKLFF. The CDR3 DNA follows: TGTGCCAGCAGCTTAGGACGACTGGGTGAAAAACTGTTTTTT.

V is TRBV5-1 and J is TRBJ1-4; 7 positions agree with TRBD1. Germline CDR1 SGHRS, CDR2 YFSETQ. The CDR3 has 14 amino acids. V was pared by 4 bases and J by 8 bases, with 8 bases of the junction left unmatched. Here the CDR3 DNA reads TGCGCCAGCAGCAAGGGGGCTGTAGAGGAAAAACTGTTTTTT. As protein: CASSKGAVEEKLFF.

The gene calls are TRBV5-6 and TRBJ1-4; tentative D call: TRBD1 (5 bases). Germline V gene data show CDR1 as SGHDT and CDR2 as YYEEEE. The CDR3 extends over 12 amino acids. V lost 0 bases and J 9 bases, leaving 6 bases between the germline ends. The CDR3: CASSLGQKKLFF. The CDR3 coding sequence is TGTGCCAGCAGCTTGGGACAGAAAAAACTGTTTTTT.

The chain uses TRBV5-1 and TRBJ2-2; maybe TRBD2 (5 bases). Germline lookup yields CDR1 SGHRS and CDR2 YFSETQ. The CDR3 consists of 16 residues. The V gene lost 4 bases and the J gene lost 0 bases, with 13 bases spanning the gap. CDR3 sequence (DNA): TGCGCCAGCAGCCCGAGGGCCAGGACGAACACCGGGGAGCTGTTTTTT. Translating gives CASSPRARTNTGELFF.

The rearrangement joins TRBV5-1 to TRBJ2-1, with TRBD2 identical over 9 bases. This CDR3 has 15 amino acids. Germline CDR1 SGHRS, CDR2 YFSETQ. With 4 bases clipped from V and 5 bases from J, the junction kept 7 bases outside the gene matches. CDR3 DNA: TGCGCCAGCAGCACCACTAGCGGGCCGAACAATGAGCAGTTCTTC. Its protein is CASSTTSGPNNEQFF. Complete variable domain (other parts from reference TRBV5-1 and TRBJ2-1): KAGVTQTPRYLIKTRGQQVTLSCSPISGHRSVSWYQQTPGQGLQFLFEYFSETQRNKGNFPGRFSGRQFSNSRSEMNVSTLELGDSALYLCASSTTSGPNNEQFFGPGTRLTVL.

This clone has a handful of counts. CDR3 protein: CASKAQDREEEKLFF. CDR3 DNA sequence: TGCGCCAGCAAAGCGCAGGACAGGGAGGAGGAAAAACTGTTTTTT. The gene calls are TRBV4-1 and TRBJ1-4; TRBD1 agrees at 8 bases. Unmatched junction bases numbered 12, after V lost 7 bases and J lost 8 bases. The germline CDR1 and CDR2 sequences are MGHRA and YSYEKL. This CDR3 has 15 residues.

The gene calls are TRBV5-1 and TRBJ2-2, with D possibly TRBD1 on 6 matching bases. The CDR3 spans 15 residues. V gave up 2 bases and J gave up 3 bases, with 11 bases separating them. The germline V gene has CDR1 SGHRS and CDR2 YFSETQ. CDR3 amino acids: CASSFNRVDTGELFF. In nucleotides, the CDR3 is TGCGCCAGCAGCTTCAACAGGGTTGACACCGGGGAGCTGTTTTTT.